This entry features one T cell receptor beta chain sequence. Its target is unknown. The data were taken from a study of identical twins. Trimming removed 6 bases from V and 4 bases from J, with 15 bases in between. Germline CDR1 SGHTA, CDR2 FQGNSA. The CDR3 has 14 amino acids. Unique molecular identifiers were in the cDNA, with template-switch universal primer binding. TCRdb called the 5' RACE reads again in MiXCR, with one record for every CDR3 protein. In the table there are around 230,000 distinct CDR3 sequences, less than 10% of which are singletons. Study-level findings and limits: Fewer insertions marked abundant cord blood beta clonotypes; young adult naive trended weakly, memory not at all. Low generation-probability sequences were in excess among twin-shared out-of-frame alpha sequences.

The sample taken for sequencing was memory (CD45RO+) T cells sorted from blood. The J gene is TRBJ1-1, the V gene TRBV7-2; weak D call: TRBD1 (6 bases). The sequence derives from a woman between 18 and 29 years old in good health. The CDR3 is CASRFGGGITEAFF. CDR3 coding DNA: TGTGCCAGCAGATTTGGTGGGGGCATCACTGAAGCTTTCTTT.